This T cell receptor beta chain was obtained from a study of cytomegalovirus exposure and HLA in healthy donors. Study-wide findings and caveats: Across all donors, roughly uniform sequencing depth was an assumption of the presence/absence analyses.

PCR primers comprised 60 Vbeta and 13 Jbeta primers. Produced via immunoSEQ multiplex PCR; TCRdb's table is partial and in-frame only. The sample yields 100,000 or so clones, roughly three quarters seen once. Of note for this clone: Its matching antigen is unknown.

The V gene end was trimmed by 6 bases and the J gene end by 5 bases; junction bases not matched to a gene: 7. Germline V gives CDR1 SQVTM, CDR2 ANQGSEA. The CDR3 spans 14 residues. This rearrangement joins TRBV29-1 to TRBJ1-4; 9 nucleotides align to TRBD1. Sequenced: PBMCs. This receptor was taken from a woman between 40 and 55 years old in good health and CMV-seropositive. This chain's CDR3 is CSVDVGTGNEKLFF. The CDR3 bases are TGCAGCGTGGATGTCGGGACAGGGAATGAAAAACTGTTTTTT. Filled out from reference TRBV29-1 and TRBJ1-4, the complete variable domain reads SAVISQKPSRDICQRGTSLTIQCQVDSQVTMMFWYRQQPGQSLTLIATANQGSEATYESGFVIDKFPISRPNLTFSTLTVSNMSPEDSSIYLCSVDVGTGNEKLFFGSGTQLSVL.